This paragraph reports one T cell receptor (beta chain). Antigen unknown. Germline and junction disagree at one end, which may indicate a read error. The use of a sample-barcoded 5' primer and a J-beta primer mix characterized a second PCR of about 6 to 12 cycles. A tag from a template-switch adaptor with 12 random nucleotides marked each cDNA molecule. One entry per CDR3 protein, called by TCRdb with MiXCR from the 5' RACE reads. The data show 1.4 million or so distinct CDR3 sequences, roughly 43% seen once. Each individual donor underwent a draw of ten milliliters of peripheral blood. This record comes from a study of blood T cells in healthy people across ages. For the study at large: Template switching caught about one barcoded beta molecule for each two T cells.

Germline V gene data show CDR1 as MNHEY and CDR2 as SMNVEV (reference sequence). The CDR3 extends over 14 amino acids. The study, taken as a whole, reports: In older individuals, TCR beta diversity per million T cells was lower, falling roughly linearly with age.

The V gene is TRBV27, the J gene TRBJ2-5; 7 bases align to TRBD2. TRBJ2-4 matches the DNA end more closely, so the J call is doubtful. Source material: blood. The clonotype originates from a woman younger than 30 in good health. The CDR3 DNA sequence: TGTGACAGCAGTTTATCGTCGGGGGGAAACATTCAGTACTTC. It yields the protein CDSSLSSGGNIQYF.